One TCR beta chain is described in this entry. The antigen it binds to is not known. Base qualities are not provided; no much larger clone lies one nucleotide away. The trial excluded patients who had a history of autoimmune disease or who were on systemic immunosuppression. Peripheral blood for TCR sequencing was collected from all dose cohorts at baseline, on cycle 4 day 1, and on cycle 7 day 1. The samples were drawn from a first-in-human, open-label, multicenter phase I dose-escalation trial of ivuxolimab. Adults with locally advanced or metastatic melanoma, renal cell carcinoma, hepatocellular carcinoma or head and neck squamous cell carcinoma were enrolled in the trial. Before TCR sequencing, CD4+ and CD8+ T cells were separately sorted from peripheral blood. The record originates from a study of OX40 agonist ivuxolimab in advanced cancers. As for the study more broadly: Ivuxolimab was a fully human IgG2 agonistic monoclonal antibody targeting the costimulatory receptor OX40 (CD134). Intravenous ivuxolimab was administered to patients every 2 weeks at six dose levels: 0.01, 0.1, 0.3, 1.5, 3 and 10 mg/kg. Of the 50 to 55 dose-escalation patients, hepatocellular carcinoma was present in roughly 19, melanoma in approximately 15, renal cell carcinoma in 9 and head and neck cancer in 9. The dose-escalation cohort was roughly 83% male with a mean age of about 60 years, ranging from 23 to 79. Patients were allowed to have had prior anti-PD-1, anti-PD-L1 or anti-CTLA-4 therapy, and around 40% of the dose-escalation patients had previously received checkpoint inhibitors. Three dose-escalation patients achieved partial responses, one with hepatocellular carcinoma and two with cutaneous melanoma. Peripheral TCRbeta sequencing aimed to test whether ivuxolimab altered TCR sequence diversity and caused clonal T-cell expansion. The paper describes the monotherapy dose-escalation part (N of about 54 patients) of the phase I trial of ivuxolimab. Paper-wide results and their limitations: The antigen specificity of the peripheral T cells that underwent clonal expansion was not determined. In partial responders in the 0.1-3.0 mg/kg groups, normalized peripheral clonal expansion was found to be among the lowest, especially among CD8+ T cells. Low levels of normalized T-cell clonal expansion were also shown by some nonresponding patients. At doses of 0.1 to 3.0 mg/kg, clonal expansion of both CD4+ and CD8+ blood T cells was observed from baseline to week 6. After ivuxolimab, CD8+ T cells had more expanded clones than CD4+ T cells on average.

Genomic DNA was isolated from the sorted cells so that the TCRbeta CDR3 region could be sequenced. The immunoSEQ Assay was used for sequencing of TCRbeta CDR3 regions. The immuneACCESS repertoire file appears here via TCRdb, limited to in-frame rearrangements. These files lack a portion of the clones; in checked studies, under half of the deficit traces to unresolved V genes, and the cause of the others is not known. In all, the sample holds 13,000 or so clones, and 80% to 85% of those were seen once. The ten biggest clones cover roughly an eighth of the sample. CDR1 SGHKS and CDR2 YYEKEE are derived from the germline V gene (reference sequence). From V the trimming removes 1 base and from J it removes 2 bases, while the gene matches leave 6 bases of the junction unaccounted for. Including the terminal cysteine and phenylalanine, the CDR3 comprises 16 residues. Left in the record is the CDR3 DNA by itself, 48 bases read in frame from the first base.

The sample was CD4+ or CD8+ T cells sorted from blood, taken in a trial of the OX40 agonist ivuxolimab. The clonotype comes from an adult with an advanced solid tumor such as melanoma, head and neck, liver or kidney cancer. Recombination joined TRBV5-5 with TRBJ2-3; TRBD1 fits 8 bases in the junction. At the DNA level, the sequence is TGTGCCAGCAGCTTGAGCTGGACAGGGCTCACAGATACGCAGTATTTT. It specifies CASSLSWTGLTDTQYF.